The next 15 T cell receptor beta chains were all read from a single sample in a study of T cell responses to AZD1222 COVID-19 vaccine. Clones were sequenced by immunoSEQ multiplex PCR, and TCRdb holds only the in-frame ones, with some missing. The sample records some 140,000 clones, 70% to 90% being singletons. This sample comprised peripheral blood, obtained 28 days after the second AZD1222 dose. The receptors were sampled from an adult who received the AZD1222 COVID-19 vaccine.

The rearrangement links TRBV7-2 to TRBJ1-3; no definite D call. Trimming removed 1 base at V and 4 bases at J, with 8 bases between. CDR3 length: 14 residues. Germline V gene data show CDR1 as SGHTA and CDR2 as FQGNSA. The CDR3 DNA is TGTGCCAGCAGCTTAGGGTCTAGGGGAAACACCATATATTTT. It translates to CASSLGSRGNTIYF.

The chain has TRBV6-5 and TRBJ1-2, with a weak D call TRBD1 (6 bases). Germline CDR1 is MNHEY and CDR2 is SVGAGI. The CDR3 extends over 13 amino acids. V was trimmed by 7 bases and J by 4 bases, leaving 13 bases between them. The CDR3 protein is CASTKGGVYGYTF. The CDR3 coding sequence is TGTGCCAGCACCAAGGGGGGTGTCTATGGCTACACCTTC.

In DNA form, the CDR3 reads TGCAGCGTTGGGCGGAAAATCACAGATACGCAGTATTTT. Its protein product is CSVGRKITDTQYF. This rearrangement joins TRBV29-1 to TRBJ2-3; the D is unclear. Germline CDR1 SQVTM, CDR2 ANQGSEA. V shed 4 bases and J shed 2 bases, with 10 bases lying between them. The CDR3 contains 13 residues.

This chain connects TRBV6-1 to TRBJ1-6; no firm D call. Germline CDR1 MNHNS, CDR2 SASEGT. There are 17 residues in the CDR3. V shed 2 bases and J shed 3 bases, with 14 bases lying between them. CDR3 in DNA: TGTGCCAGCAGTGAAATGGGTTCCTTGATCTATAATTCACCCCTCCACTTT. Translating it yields CASSEMGSLIYNSPLHF.

The CDR3 loop reads CASTLMDSPEAFF. CDR3 coding DNA: TGTGCCAGCACGCTAATGGACAGTCCCGAAGCTTTCTTT. This sequence joins TRBV18 and TRBJ1-1, with D tentatively TRBD1 (6 bases). The V and J ends lost 8 bases and 8 bases respectively, with 18 bases between them. CDR3 length: 13 amino acids. CDR1 and CDR2 from the germline V gene are KGHSH and LQKENI.

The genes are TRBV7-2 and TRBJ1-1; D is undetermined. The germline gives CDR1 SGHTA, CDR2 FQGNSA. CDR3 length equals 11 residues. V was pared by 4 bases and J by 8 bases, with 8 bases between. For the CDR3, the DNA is TGTGCCAGCAGCTCCCGGGTCGAAGCTTTCTTT. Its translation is CASSSRVEAFF.

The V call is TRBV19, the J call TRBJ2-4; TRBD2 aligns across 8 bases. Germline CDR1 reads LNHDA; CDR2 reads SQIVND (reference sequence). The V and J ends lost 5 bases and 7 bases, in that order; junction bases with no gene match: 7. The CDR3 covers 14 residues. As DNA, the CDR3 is TGTGCCAGTAGTCTAAGGGAGCGGGAGAACATTCAGTACTTC. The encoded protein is CASSLRERENIQYF.

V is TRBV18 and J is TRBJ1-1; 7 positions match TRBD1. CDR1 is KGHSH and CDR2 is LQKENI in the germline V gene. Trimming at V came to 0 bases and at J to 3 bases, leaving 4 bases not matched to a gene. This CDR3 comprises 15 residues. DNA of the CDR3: TGTGCCAGCTCACCACCGTGGCAGGGGGACACTGAAGCTTTCTTT. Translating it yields CASSPPWQGDTEAFF.

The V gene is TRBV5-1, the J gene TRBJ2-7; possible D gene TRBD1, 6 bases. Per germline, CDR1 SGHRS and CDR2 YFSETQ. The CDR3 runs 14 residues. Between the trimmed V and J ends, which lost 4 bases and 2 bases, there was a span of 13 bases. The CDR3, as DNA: TGCGCCAGCAGCAAACGGACAGTTCCCTACGAGCAGTACTTC. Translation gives CASSKRTVPYEQYF.

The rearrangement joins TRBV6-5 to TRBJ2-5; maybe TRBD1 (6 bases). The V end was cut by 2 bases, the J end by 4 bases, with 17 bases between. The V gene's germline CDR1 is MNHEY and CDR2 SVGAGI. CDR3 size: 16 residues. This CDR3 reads CASSYGGHKLGETQYF. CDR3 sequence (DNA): TGTGCCAGCAGTTACGGGGGACACAAATTGGGAGAGACCCAGTACTTC.

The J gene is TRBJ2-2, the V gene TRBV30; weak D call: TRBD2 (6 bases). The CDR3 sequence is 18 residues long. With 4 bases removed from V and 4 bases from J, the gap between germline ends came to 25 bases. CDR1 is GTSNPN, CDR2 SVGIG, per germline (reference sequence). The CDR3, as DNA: TGTGCCTGGATCCCGCGGGGACTTACCTCCGGGGGCACCGGGGAGCTGTTTTTT. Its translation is CAWIPRGLTSGGTGELFF.

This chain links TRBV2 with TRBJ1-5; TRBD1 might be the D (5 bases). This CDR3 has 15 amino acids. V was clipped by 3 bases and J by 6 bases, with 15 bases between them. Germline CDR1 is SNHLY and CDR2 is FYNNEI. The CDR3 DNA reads TGTGCCAGCAGTGATACGGCAGGGAGTGTTCAGCCCCAGCATTTT. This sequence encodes CASSDTAGSVQPQHF.

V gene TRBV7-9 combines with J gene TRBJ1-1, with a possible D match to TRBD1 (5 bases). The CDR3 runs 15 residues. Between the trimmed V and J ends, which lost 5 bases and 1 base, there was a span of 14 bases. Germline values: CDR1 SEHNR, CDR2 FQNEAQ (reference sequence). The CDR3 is CASSLRAQENTEAFF. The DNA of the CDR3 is TGTGCCAGCAGCCTAAGGGCACAGGAGAACACTGAAGCTTTCTTT.

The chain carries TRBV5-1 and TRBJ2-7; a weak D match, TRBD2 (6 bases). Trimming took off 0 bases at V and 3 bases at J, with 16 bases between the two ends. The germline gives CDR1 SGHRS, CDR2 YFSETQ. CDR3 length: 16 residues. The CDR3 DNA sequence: TGCGCCAGCAGCTTGGGGCGGGGCCCCGTGTACTACGAGCAGTACTTC. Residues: CASSLGRGPVYYEQYF.

CDR3 amino acids: CASSLEDRVPNGYTF. Written as DNA, the CDR3 is TGTGCCAGCAGCTTGGAGGACAGGGTGCCCAATGGCTACACCTTC. The chain joins TRBV7-2 to TRBJ1-2; 8 bases align to TRBD1. With 3 bases clipped from V and 6 bases from J, the junction kept 9 bases outside the gene matches. There are 15 residues in the CDR3. The germline V gene has CDR1 SGHTA and CDR2 FQGNSA.